This T cell receptor (beta chain) was profiled in a study of blood T cell repertoires in COVID-19. TCRdb's copy holds only in-frame clones and misses some; the assay was immunoSEQ multiplex PCR. The repertoire holds hundreds of thousands of clones, with about 85% as singletons. This clone was seen more than once but under ten times. Sequencing input: peripheral blood. This TCR derives from a woman younger than 35 who had recovered from COVID-19.

CDR3 region: CASSPTGGDTEAFF. In nucleotides, the CDR3 is TGTGCCAGCAGTCCGACAGGGGGAGACACTGAAGCTTTCTTT. This chain uses TRBV6-5 with TRBJ1-1; TRBD1 matches 9 bases. CDR3 size: 14 residues. J lost 3 bases, V lost 5 bases, and 4 bases had no gene match. The germline V gene encodes CDR1 MNHEY and CDR2 SVGAGI.